This is a list of T cell receptor beta chains from one sample in a study of cytomegalovirus exposure and HLA in healthy donors. TCRdb's copy holds only in-frame clones and misses some; the assay was immunoSEQ multiplex PCR. This table holds roughly 100,000 clones, roughly 71% found once. The material sequenced was PBMCs. The receptors here all came from a man over 45 in good health and CMV-seronegative. Both conserved end residues are part of each CDR3. D genes are given only for firm matches. Some rows mark clone size as missing; the rest say once, few, many or name a class of expanded clone.

V: TRBV5-1; D: TRBD2; J: TRBJ2-7; size: NA; CDR3: CASSLWEGSNEQYF; DNA: TGCGCCAGCAGCTTGTGGGAGGGCTCGAACGAGCAGTACTTC
V: TRBV27; D: NA; J: TRBJ2-6; size: NA; CDR3: CASMRASSGANVLTF; DNA: TGTGCCAGCATGCGGGCGTCGAGTGGGGCCAACGTCCTGACTTTC
V: TRBV13; D: NA; J: TRBJ2-6; size: NA; CDR3: CASSLGSAAVFANVLTF; DNA: TGTGCCAGCAGCTTAGGTTCTGCGGCCGTTTTTGCCAACGTCCTGACTTTC
V: TRBV30; D: TRBD1; J: TRBJ1-1; size: NA; CDR3: CAWSSQGANTEAFF; DNA: TGTGCCTGGAGTTCACAGGGGGCTAACACTGAAGCTTTCTTT
V: TRBV18; D: NA; J: TRBJ1-1; size: NA; CDR3: CASSPYEGPEAFF; DNA: TGTGCCAGCTCACCATACGAGGGTCCTGAAGCTTTCTTT
V: TRBV25-1; D: NA; J: TRBJ1-2; size: NA; CDR3: CASSGQYLSYTF; DNA: TGTGCCAGCAGTGGACAGTATCTAAGCTACACCTTC
V: TRBV19; D: TRBD2; J: TRBJ2-6; size: NA; CDR3: CASSITPGLAALGDGANVLTF; DNA: TGTGCCAGTAGTATAACCCCCGGACTAGCGGCCCTTGGCGATGGGGCCAACGTCCTGACTTTC
V: TRBV11-2; D: TRBD1; J: TRBJ2-7; size: NA; CDR3: CASSLPGQATYEQYF; DNA: TGTGCCAGCAGTTTACCAGGACAGGCCACCTACGAGCAGTACTTC
V: TRBV7-9; D: NA; J: TRBJ2-3; size: few; CDR3: CASSSLDTQYF; DNA: TGTGCCAGCAGCTCGTTAGATACGCAGTATTTT
V: TRBV30; D: NA; J: TRBJ2-7; size: NA; CDR3: CAWSRSDYEQYF; DNA: TGTGCCTGGAGCAGGTCTGACTACGAGCAGTACTTC
V: TRBV6-1; D: NA; J: TRBJ1-4; size: NA; CDR3: CASSDGDRTEKLFF; DNA: TGTGCCAGCAGTGACGGGGATAGGACTGAAAAACTGTTTTTT
V: TRBV18; D: NA; J: TRBJ1-2; size: NA; CDR3: CASSPLESGYTF; DNA: TGTGCCAGCTCACCCCTGGAGTCTGGCTACACCTTC
V: TRBV7-9; D: NA; J: TRBJ1-3; size: NA; CDR3: CASSLSSGNTIYF; DNA: TGTGCCAGCAGCCTCAGCTCTGGAAACACCATATATTTT
V: TRBV7-9; D: NA; J: TRBJ1-1; size: NA; CDR3: CASSLEGMNTEAFF; DNA: TGTGCCAGCAGCTTAGAGGGGATGAACACTGAAGCTTTCTTT
V: TRBV10-2; D: TRBD1; J: TRBJ1-4; size: NA; CDR3: CASRTGTGGEKLFF; DNA: TGCGCCAGCAGAACCGGGACAGGGGGAGAAAAACTGTTTTTT
V: TRBV7-7; D: NA; J: TRBJ2-1; size: NA; CDR3: CASSLRGDEQFF; DNA: TGTGCTAGCAGCTTAAGGGGTGATGAGCAGTTCTTC
V: TRBV2; D: NA; J: TRBJ1-1; size: NA; CDR3: CASSGEGEAFF; DNA: TGTGCCAGCAGTGGTGAGGGAGAAGCTTTCTTT
V: TRBV5-4; D: TRBD2; J: TRBJ2-3; size: NA; CDR3: CASSLALAGTDTQYF; DNA: TGTGCCAGCAGCTTGGCGCTAGCGGGCACAGATACGCAGTATTTT
V: TRBV7-9; D: NA; J: TRBJ2-1; size: few; CDR3: CSSSPVDLAYNEQFF; DNA: TGTTCCAGCAGCCCCGTAGATTTAGCCTACAATGAGCAGTTCTTC
V: TRBV28; D: NA; J: TRBJ2-7; size: few; CDR3: CASRTTSSYEQYF; DNA: TGTGCCAGCAGGACAACCTCCTCCTACGAGCAGTACTTC
V: TRBV20-1; D: NA; J: TRBJ1-5; size: NA; CDR3: CSHNQPQHF; DNA: TGCAGTCATAATCAGCCCCAGCATTTT
V: TRBV11-2; D: NA; J: TRBJ2-5; size: NA; CDR3: CASSLHTGGRETQYF; DNA: TGTGCCAGCAGCTTACACACTGGGGGGAGGGAGACCCAGTACTTC
V: TRBV2; D: NA; J: TRBJ1-5; size: NA; CDR3: CASSDGPRGQPQHF; DNA: TGTGCCAGCAGTGATGGCCCAAGAGGTCAGCCCCAGCATTTT
V: TRBV5-1; D: TRBD2; J: TRBJ2-1; size: NA; CDR3: CASSVGTSAYNEQFF; DNA: TGCGCCAGCAGCGTGGGGACTAGCGCGTACAATGAGCAGTTCTTC
V: TRBV6-5; D: TRBD1; J: TRBJ1-6; size: NA; CDR3: CASRDRNNSPLHF; DNA: TGTGCTTCGAGGGACAGGAATAATTCACCCCTCCACTTT
V: TRBV27; D: TRBD2; J: TRBJ2-5; size: NA; CDR3: CASSLSGSQRGGRETQYF; DNA: TGTGCCAGCAGTTTATCGGGAAGTCAGCGGGGGGGCCGAGAGACCCAGTACTTC
V: TRBV11-2; D: TRBD1; J: TRBJ2-1; size: NA; CDR3: CASSPTGGGQGLHEQFF; DNA: TGTGCCAGCAGCCCTACTGGTGGGGGACAGGGTTTACATGAGCAGTTCTTC
V: TRBV7-8; D: TRBD1; J: TRBJ1-2; size: NA; CDR3: CASSHGDRGTGYTF; DNA: TGTGCCAGCAGCCACGGCGACAGGGGAACAGGCTACACCTTC
V: TRBV7-2; D: TRBD1; J: TRBJ2-1; size: NA; CDR3: CASTHPSGQRYNEQFF; DNA: TGTGCCAGCACCCATCCCTCGGGACAGAGGTACAATGAGCAGTTCTTC
V: TRBV30; D: NA; J: TRBJ1-5; size: few; CDR3: CAWSVGGRDQPQHF; DNA: TGTGCCTGGAGTGTCGGAGGGAGAGACCAGCCCCAGCATTTT
V: TRBV5-3; D: TRBD1; J: TRBJ1-1; size: few; CDR3: CARSSGRGQGPGAFF; DNA: TGTGCCAGAAGCTCGGGCCGGGGACAGGGCCCAGGAGCTTTCTTT
V: TRBV7-3; D: TRBD2; J: TRBJ2-3; size: NA; CDR3: CASSPLTGGPGDTQYF; DNA: TGTGCCAGCAGCCCCCTTACGGGGGGGCCTGGGGATACGCAGTATTTT
V: TRBV7-9; D: NA; J: TRBJ1-4; size: NA; CDR3: CASSYTGIDEKLFF; DNA: TGTGCCAGCAGCTACACCGGGATCGATGAAAAACTGTTTTTT
V: TRBV5-1; D: TRBD1; J: TRBJ1-4; size: few; CDR3: CASSRAGGSNEKLFF; DNA: TGCGCCAGCAGCAGGGCAGGGGGGAGTAATGAAAAACTGTTTTTT
V: TRBV4-1; D: TRBD1; J: TRBJ1-1; size: NA; CDR3: CASRKGQGVNTEAFF; DNA: TGCGCCAGCAGGAAAGGTCAGGGGGTGAACACTGAAGCTTTCTTT
V: TRBV27; D: TRBD1; J: TRBJ1-6; size: few; CDR3: CASSPKSGHRDRGYPLHF; DNA: TGTGCCAGCAGTCCGAAGTCGGGCCACCGGGACAGGGGTTATCCCCTCCACTTT
V: TRBV4-2; D: TRBD1; J: TRBJ1-2; size: NA; CDR3: CATAGTETYGYTF; DNA: TGTGCCACCGCGGGGACAGAAACCTATGGCTACACCTTC
V: TRBV5-6; D: TRBD1; J: TRBJ1-2; size: NA; CDR3: CASSLPTGVSYGYTF; DNA: TGTGCCAGCAGCTTGCCGACAGGGGTGTCCTATGGCTACACCTTC
V: TRBV5-1; D: NA; J: TRBJ1-2; size: NA; CDR3: CASSLMPGNYGYTF; DNA: TGCGCCAGCAGCTTAATGCCGGGGAACTATGGCTACACCTTC
V: TRBV9; D: NA; J: TRBJ2-3; size: NA; CDR3: CASSVGASDSTDTQYF; DNA: TGTGCCAGCAGCGTAGGTGCCAGTGATAGCACAGATACGCAGTATTTT
V: TRBV28; D: TRBD1; J: TRBJ2-2; size: NA; CDR3: CASSRTGSGELFF; DNA: TGTGCCAGCAGTCGGACAGGGTCCGGGGAGCTGTTTTTT
V: TRBV7-9; D: TRBD1; J: TRBJ2-5; size: NA; CDR3: CSSSFQLQGQETQYF; DNA: TGTTCCAGCAGCTTCCAACTACAGGGGCAAGAGACCCAGTACTTC
V: TRBV29-1; D: TRBD1; J: TRBJ1-1; size: NA; CDR3: CSVTTGGLNTEAFF; DNA: TGCAGCGTTACAACAGGGGGGCTGAACACTGAAGCTTTCTTT
V: TRBV11-1; D: TRBD2; J: TRBJ2-3; size: NA; CDR3: CASRAGLAGTDTQYF; DNA: TGTGCCAGCAGGGCGGGACTAGCGGGCACAGATACGCAGTATTTT
V: TRBV7-8; D: TRBD2; J: TRBJ2-5; size: NA; CDR3: CASSAQTPGTRGEQYF; DNA: TGTGCCAGCAGCGCACAGACCCCCGGGACTAGGGGGGAGCAGTACTTC
V: TRBV5-1; D: NA; J: TRBJ2-5; size: NA; CDR3: CASSLGASQIETQYF; DNA: TGCGCCAGCAGCTTGGGGGCCAGCCAAATAGAGACCCAGTACTTC
V: TRBV19; D: NA; J: TRBJ1-1; size: NA; CDR3: CASKENLNTEAFF; DNA: TGTGCCAGTAAGGAGAATTTGAACACTGAAGCTTTCTTT
V: TRBV7-2; D: NA; J: TRBJ1-2; size: few; CDR3: CASSSVYGYTF; DNA: TGTGCCAGCAGCTCCGTCTATGGCTACACCTTC
V: TRBV9; D: NA; J: TRBJ1-1; size: few; CDR3: CASGEGGDTEAFF; DNA: TGTGCCAGCGGGGAGGGTGGGGACACTGAAGCTTTCTTT
V: TRBV7-2; D: TRBD1; J: TRBJ1-2; size: once; CDR3: CASSQAGTDYGYTF; DNA: TGTGCCAGCAGCCAAGCCGGGACAGACTATGGCTACACCTTC
V: TRBV7-6; D: TRBD2; J: TRBJ2-3; size: NA; CDR3: CASSPGTNGETDTQYF; DNA: TGTGCCAGCAGCCCTGGGACTAACGGGGAGACAGATACGCAGTATTTT
V: TRBV27; D: NA; J: TRBJ1-6; size: NA; CDR3: CASSFSAGSPLHF; DNA: TGTGCCAGCAGTTTCTCTGCCGGTTCACCCCTCCACTTC
V: TRBV9; D: TRBD2; J: TRBJ2-1; size: NA; CDR3: CASSGGRTSGRHEQFF; DNA: TGTGCCAGCAGCGGGGGAAGGACTAGCGGGAGGCATGAGCAGTTCTTC